The source of this T cell receptor beta chain is a study of cytomegalovirus exposure and HLA in healthy donors. Study results and caveats: Presence/absence analyses assumed roughly uniform sequencing depth across donors, which may not hold.

Comment on this clone: Its antigen remains unknown.

CDR3 length: 15 amino acids. The V end was cut by 5 bases, the J end by 5 bases, with 18 bases between. CDR1 and CDR2 from the germline V gene are SGHAT and FQNNGV. The PCR made use of 60 Vbeta and 13 Jbeta primers. Only in-frame clones appear in the TCRdb table, and some are missing; sequencing was by immunoSEQ multiplex PCR. The data show about 140,000 clones, around three quarters seen once. Sequences were obtained from PBMCs. This chain joins TRBV11-2 and TRBJ2-5; tentatively, D is TRBD2 (7 bases). The receptor's source is a young man in good health and CMV-seronegative. This CDR3 is CASSPRAGARETQYF. The CDR3 DNA is TGTGCCAGCAGCCCCCGCGCGGGGGCGAGGGAGACCCAGTACTTC.